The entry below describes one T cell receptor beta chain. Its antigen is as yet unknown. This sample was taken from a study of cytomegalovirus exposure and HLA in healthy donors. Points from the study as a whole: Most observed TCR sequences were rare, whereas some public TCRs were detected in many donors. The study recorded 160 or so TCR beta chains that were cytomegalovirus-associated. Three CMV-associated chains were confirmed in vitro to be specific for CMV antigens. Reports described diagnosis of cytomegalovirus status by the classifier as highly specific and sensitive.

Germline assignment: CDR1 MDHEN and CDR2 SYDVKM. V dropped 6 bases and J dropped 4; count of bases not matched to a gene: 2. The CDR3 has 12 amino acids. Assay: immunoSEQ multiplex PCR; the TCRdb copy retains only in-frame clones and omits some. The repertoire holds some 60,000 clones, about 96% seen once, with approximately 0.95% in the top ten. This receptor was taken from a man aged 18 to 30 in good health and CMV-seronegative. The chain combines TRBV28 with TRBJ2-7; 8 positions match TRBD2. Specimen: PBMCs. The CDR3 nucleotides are TGTGCCAGCAGCAGCGGGAGTTACGAGCAGTACTTC. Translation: CASSSGSYEQYF.